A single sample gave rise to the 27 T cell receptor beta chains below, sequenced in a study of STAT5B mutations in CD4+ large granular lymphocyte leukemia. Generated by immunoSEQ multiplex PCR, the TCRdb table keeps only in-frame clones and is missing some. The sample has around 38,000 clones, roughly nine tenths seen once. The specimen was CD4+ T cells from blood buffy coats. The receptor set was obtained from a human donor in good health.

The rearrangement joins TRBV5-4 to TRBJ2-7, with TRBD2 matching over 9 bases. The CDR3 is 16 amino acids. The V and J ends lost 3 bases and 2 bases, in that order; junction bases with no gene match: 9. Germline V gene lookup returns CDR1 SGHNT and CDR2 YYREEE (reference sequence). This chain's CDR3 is CASSSDSGGAAYEQYF. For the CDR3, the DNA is TGTGCCAGCAGCTCCGATAGCGGGGGAGCCGCCTACGAGCAGTACTTC.

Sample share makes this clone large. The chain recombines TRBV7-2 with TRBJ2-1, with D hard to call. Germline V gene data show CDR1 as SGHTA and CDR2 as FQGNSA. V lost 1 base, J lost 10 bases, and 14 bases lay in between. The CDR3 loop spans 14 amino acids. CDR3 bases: TGTGCCAGCAGCTTAGAAGTGGCGCGACGAGAGCAGTTCTTC. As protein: CASSLEVARREQFF.

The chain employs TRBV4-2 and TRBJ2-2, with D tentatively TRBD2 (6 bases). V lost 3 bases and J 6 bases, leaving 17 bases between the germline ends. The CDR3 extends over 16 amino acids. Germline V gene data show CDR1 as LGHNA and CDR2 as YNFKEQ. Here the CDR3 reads CASSQFSGSGAGELFF. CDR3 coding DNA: TGTGCCAGCAGCCAGTTTAGCGGATCCGGCGCCGGGGAGCTGTTTTTT.

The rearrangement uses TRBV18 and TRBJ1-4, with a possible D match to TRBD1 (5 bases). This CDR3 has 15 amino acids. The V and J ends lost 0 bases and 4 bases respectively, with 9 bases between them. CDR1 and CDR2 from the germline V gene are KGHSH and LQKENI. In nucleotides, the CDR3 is TGTGCCAGCTCACCACCGGGGGGATTTAATGAAAAACTGTTTTTT. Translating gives CASSPPGGFNEKLFF.

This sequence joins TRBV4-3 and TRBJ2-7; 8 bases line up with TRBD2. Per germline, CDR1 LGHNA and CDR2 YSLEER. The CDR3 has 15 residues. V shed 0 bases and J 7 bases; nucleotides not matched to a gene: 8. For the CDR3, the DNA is TGCGCCAGCAGCCAAGATGGGGCGGGAGGCCGGGAGCAGTACTTC. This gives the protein CASSQDGAGGREQYF.

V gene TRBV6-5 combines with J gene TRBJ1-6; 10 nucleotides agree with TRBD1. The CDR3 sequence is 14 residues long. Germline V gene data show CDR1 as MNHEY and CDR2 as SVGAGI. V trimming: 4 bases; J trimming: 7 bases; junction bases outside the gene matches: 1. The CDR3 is CASSLGQGNSPLHF. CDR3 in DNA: TGTGCCAGCAGTTTGGGACAGGGGAATTCACCCCTCCACTTT.

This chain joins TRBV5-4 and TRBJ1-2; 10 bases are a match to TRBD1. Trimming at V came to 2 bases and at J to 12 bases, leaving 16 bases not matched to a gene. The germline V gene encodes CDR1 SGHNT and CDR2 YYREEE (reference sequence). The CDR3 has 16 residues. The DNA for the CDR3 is TGTGCCAGCAGCTTAAAAATAACCCGGACAGGGGGTGAGGACACCTTC. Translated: CASSLKITRTGGEDTF.

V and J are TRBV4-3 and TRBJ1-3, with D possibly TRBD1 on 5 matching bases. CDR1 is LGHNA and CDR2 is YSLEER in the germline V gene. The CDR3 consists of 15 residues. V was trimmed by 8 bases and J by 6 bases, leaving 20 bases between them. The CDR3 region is CASGKGKSMTNTIYF. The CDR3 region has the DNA TGCGCCAGCGGAAAGGGGAAATCAATGACAAACACCATATATTTT.

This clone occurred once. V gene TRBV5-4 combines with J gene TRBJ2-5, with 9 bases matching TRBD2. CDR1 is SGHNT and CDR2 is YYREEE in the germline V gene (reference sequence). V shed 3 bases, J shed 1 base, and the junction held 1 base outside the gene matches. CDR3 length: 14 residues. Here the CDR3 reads CASSWGLAQETQYF. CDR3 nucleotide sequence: TGTGCCAGCAGCTGGGGACTAGCCCAAGAGACCCAGTACTTC.

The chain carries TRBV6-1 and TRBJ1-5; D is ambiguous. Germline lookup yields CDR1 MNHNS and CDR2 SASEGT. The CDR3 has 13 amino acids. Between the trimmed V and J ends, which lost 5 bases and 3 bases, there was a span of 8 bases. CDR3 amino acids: CASSPNNNQPQHF. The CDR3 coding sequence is TGTGCCAGCAGTCCAAACAACAATCAGCCCCAGCATTTT.

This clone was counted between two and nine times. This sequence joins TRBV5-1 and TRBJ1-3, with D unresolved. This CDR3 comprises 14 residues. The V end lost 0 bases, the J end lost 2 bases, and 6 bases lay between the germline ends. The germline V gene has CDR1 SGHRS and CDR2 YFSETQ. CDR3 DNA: TGCGCCAGCAGCTTGGACCAGGCTGGAAACACCATATATTTT. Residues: CASSLDQAGNTIYF.

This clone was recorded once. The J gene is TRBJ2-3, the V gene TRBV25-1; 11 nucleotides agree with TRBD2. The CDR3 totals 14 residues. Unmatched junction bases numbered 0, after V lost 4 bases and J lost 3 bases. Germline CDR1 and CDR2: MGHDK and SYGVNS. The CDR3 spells CASSASGRTDTQYF. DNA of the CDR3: TGTGCCAGCAGTGCTAGCGGGAGGACAGATACGCAGTATTTT.

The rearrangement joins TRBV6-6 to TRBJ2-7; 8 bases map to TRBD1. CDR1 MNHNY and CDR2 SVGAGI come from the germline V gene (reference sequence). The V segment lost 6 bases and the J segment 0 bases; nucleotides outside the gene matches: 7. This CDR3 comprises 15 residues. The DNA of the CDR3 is TGTGCCAGCAGCTCCCGGGACAGGATCTCCTACGAGCAGTACTTC. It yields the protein CASSSRDRISYEQYF.

CDR3 region: CASSPSQGHTGELFF. CDR3 nucleotides: TGTGCCAGCAGCCCATCGCAGGGACACACCGGGGAGCTGTTTTTT. The chain employs TRBV7-6 and TRBJ2-2; D might be TRBD1 or TRBD2, each matching 5 bases. The CDR3 runs 15 residues. CDR1 is SGHVS, CDR2 FNYEAQ, per germline. V lost 5 bases and J lost 3, with 13 bases in between. The full variable domain, completed using reference TRBV7-6 and TRBJ2-2, is GAGVSQSPRYKVTKRGQDVALRCDPISGHVSLYWYRQALGQGPEFLTYFNYEAQQDKSGLPNDRFSAERPEGSISTLTIQRTEQRDSAMYRCASSPSQGHTGELFFGEGSRLTVL.

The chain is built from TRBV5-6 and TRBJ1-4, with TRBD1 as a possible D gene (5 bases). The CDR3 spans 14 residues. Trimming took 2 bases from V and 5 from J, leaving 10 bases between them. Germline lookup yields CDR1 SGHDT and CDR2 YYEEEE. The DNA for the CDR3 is TGTGCCAGCAGCTTCGGGACGGAGAATGAAAAACTGTTTTTT. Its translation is CASSFGTENEKLFF.

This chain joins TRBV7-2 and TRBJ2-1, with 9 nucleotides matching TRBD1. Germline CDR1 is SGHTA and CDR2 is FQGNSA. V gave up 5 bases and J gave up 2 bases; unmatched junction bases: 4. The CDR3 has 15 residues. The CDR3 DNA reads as TGTGCCAGCAGCCAAACAGGGGGCGCCTACAATGAGCAGTTCTTC. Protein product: CASSQTGGAYNEQFF.

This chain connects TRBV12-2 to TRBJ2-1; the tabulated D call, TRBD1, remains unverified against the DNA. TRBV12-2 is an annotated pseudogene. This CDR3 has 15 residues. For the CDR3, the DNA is TGTGCAAGTCGCTTAGTTTCTCAGGGTTGCAATGAGCAGTTCTTC. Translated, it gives CASRLVSQGCNEQFF.

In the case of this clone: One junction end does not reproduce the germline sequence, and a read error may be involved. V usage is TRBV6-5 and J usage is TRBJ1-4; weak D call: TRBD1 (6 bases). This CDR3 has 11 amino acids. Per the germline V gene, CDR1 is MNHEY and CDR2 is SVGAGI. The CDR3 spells CASSEAGGHKF. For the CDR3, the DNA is TGTGCCAGCAGTGAAGCGGGGGGACACAAATTT.

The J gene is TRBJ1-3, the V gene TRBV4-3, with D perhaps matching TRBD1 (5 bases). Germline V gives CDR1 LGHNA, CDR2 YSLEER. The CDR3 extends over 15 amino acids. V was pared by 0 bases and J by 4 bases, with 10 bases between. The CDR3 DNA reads TGCGCCAGCAGCCAAGATGGGGCCAACGGAAACACCATATATTTT. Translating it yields CASSQDGANGNTIYF.

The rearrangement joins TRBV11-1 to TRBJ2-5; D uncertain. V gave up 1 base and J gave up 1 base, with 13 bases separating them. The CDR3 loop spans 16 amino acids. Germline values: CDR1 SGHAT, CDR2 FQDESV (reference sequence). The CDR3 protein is CASSLGPGATQETQYF. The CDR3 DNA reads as TGTGCCAGCAGCTTAGGCCCAGGAGCAACCCAAGAGACCCAGTACTTC.

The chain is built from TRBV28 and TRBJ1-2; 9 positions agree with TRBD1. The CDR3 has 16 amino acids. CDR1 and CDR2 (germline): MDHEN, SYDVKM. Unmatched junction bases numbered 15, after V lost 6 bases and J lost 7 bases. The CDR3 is CASSRGVGQGWGGYTF. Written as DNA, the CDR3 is TGTGCCAGCAGCCGAGGGGTCGGACAGGGGTGGGGTGGCTACACCTTC.

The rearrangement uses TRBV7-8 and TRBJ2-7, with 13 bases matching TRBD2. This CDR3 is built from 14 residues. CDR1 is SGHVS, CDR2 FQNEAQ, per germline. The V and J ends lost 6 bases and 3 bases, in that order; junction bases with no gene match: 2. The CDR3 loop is CASRRTSGSYEQYF. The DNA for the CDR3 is TGTGCCAGCAGGCGGACTAGCGGGAGCTACGAGCAGTACTTC.

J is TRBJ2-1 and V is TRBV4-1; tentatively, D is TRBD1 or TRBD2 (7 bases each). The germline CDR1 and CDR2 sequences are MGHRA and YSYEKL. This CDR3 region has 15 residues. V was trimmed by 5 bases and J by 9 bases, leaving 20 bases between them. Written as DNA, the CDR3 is TGCGCCAGCAGCTCTTCCAGGGGGAGGGCCGGTGAGCAGTTCTTC. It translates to CASSSSRGRAGEQFF.

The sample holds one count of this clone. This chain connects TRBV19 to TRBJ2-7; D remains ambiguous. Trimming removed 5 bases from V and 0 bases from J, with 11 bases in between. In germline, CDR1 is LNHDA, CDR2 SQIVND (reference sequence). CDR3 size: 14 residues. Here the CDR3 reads CASSDQVSSYEQYF. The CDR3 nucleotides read TGTGCCAGTAGTGATCAGGTGAGCTCCTACGAGCAGTACTTC.

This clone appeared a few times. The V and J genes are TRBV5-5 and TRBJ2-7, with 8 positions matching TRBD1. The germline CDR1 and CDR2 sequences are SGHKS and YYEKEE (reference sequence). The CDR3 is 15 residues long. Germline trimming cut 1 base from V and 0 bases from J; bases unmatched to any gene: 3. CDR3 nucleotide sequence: TGTGCCAGCAGCTTGACGGGACAGGCCTCCTACGAGCAGTACTTC. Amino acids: CASSLTGQASYEQYF.

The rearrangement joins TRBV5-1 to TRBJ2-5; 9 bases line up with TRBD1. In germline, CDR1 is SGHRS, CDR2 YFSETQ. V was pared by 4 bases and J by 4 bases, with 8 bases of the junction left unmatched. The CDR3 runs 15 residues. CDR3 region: CASSSSGQGVETQYF. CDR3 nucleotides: TGCGCCAGCAGCAGCTCGGGACAGGGTGTAGAGACCCAGTACTTC. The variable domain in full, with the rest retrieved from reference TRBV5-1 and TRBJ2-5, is KAGVTQTPRYLIKTRGQQVTLSCSPISGHRSVSWYQQTPGQGLQFLFEYFSETQRNKGNFPGRFSGRQFSNSRSEMNVSTLELGDSALYLCASSSSGQGVETQYFGPGTRLLVL.

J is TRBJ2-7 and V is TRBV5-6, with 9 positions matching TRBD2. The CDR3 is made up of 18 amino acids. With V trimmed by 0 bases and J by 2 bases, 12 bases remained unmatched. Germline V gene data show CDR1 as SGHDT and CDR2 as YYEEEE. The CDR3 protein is CASSLENSGSGYAYEQYF. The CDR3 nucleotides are TGTGCCAGCAGCTTGGAGAATAGCGGGAGCGGATATGCCTACGAGCAGTACTTC.